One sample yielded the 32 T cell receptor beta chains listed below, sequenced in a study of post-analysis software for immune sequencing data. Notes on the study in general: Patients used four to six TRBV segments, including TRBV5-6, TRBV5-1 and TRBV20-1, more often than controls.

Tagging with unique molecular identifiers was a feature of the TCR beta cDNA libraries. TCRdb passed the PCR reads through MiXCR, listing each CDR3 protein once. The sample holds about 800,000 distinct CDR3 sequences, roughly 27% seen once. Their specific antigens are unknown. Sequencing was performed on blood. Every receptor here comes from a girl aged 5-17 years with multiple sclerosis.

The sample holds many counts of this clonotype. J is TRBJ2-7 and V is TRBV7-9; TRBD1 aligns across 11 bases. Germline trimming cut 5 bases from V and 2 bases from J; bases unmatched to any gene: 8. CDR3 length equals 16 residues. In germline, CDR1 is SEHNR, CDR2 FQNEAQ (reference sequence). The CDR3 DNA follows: TGTGCCAGCAGCCCAGGGTCGGGACAGGGGGCCTACGAGCAGTACTTC. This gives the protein CASSPGSGQGAYEQYF.

CDR3: CASKRIGEKLFF. CDR3 nucleotide sequence: TGTGCCAGCAAACGCATCGGTGAAAAACTGTTTTTT. V usage is TRBV5-6 and J usage is TRBJ1-4; no clear D. The CDR3 is 12 amino acids. V lost 6 bases and J lost 7, with 10 bases in between. Germline V gene sequence: CDR1 SGHDT, CDR2 YYEEEE.

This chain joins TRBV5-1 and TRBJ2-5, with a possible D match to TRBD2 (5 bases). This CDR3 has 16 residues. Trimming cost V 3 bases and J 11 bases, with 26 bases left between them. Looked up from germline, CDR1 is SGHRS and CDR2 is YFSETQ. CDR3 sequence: CASSWQIARQANEQYF. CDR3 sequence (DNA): TGCGCCAGCAGCTGGCAAATAGCGCGCCAGGCCAATGAGCAGTACTTC.

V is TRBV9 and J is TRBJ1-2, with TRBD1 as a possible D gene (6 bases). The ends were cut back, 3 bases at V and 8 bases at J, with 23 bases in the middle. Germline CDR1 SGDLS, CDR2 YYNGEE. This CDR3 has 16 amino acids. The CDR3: CASSESERAGGLGYTF. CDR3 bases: TGTGCCAGCAGCGAATCCGAAAGGGCTGGGGGGCTGGGCTACACCTTC.

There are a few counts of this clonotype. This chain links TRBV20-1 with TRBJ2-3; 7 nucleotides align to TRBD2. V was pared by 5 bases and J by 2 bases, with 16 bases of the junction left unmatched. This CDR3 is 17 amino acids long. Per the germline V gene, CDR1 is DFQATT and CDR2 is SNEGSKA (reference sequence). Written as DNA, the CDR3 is TGCAGTGCTGGCACCACTTCCTTAGCGGGCCACACAGATACGCAGTATTTT. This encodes CSAGTTSLAGHTDTQYF.

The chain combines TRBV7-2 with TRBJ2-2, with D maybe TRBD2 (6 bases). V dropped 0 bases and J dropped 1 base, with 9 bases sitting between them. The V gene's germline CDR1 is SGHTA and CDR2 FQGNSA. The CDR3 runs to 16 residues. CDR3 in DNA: TGTGCCAGCAGCTTAGCGCTGGGGGGGAACACCGGGGAGCTGTTTTTT. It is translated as CASSLALGGNTGELFF.

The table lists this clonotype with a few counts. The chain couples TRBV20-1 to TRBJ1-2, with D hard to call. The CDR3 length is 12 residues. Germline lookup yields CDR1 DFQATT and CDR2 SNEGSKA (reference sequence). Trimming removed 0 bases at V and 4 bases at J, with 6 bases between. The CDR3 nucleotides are TGCAGTGCTAGAGATGTTAGCTATGGCTACACCTTC. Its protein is CSARDVSYGYTF.

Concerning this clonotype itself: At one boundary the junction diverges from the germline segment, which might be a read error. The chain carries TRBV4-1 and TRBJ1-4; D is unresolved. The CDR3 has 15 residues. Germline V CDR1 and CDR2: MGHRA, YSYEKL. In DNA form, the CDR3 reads TGCGCCAGCAGCCAAGACCCGGGTTCGGGAGAAAAACGGTTTTTT. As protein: CASSQDPGSGEKRFF.

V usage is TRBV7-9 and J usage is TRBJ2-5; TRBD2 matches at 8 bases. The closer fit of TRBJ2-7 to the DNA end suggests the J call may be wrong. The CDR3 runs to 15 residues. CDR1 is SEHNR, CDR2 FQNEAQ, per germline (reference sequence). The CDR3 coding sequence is TGTGCCAGCAGCCCCGGGGGAGCGGGAGACTACGAGCAGTACTTC. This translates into CASSPGGAGDYEQYF.

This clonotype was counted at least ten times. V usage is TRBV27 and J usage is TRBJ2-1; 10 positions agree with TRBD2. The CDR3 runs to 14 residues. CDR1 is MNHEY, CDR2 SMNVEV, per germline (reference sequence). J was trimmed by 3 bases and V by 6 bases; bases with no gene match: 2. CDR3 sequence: CASSTSGIYNEQFF. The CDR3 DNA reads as TGTGCCAGCAGCACTAGCGGGATCTACAATGAGCAGTTCTTC.

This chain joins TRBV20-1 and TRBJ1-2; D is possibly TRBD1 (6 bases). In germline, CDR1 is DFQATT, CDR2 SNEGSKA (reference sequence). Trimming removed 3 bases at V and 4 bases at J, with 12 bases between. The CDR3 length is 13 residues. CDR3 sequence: CSARRGGAYGYTF. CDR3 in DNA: TGCAGTGCTAGGCGAGGGGGGGCCTATGGCTACACCTTC.

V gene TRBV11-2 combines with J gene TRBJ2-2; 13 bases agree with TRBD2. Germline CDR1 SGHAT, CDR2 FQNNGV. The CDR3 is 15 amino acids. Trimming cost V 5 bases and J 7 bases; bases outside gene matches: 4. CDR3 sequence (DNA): TGTGCCAGCAGCCGACTAGCGGGAGGTGACGGGGAGCTGTTTTTT. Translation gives CASSRLAGGDGELFF. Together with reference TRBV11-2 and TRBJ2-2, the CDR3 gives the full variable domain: EAGVAQSPRYKIIEKRQSVAFWCNPISGHATLYWYQQILGQGPKLLIQFQNNGVVDDSQLPKDRFSAERLKGVDSTLKIQPAKLEDSAVYLCASSRLAGGDGELFFGEGSRLTVL.

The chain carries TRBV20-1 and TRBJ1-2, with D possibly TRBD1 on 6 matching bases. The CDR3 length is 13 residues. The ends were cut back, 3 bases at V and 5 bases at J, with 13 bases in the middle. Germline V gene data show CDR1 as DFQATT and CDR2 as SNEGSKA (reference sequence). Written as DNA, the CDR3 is TGCAGTGCTAGGGTCAGGGGATTATATGGCTACACCTTC. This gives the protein CSARVRGLYGYTF.

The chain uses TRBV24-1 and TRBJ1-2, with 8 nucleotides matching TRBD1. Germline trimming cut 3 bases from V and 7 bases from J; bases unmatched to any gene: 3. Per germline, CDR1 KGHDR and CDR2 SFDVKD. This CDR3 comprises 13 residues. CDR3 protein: CATSDTGGFGYTF. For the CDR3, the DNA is TGTGCCACCAGTGATACAGGGGGATTTGGCTACACCTTC.

Here the CDR3 reads CSASIGTSGAPAQFF. CDR3 coding DNA: TGCAGTGCTTCGATCGGGACTAGCGGGGCCCCCGCGCAGTTCTTC. V usage is TRBV20-1 and J usage is TRBJ2-1; TRBD2 agrees at 13 bases. V was clipped by 5 bases and J by 12 bases; unmatched bases: 13. The CDR3 spans 15 residues. In germline, CDR1 is DFQATT, CDR2 SNEGSKA (reference sequence).

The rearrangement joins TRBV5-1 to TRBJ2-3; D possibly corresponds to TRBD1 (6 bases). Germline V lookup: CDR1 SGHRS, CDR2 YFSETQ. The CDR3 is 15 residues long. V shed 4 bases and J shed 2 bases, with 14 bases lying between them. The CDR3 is CASSQQGLNTDTQYF. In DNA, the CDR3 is TGCGCCAGCAGCCAACAGGGTTTAAACACAGATACGCAGTATTTT. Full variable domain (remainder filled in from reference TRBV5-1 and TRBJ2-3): KAGVTQTPRYLIKTRGQQVTLSCSPISGHRSVSWYQQTPGQGLQFLFEYFSETQRNKGNFPGRFSGRQFSNSRSEMNVSTLELGDSALYLCASSQQGLNTDTQYFGPGTRLTVL.

The CDR3 here is CATSRGSSEQPQHF. The CDR3 nucleotides are TGTGCCACCAGCCGGGGGAGCTCCGAACAGCCCCAGCATTTT. This chain links TRBV15 with TRBJ1-5; a possible D gene is TRBD1 (5 bases). Germline V lookup: CDR1 LNHNV, CDR2 YYDKDF (reference sequence). This CDR3 region has 14 residues. V lost 5 bases to trimming and J lost 7 bases, with 15 bases between them.

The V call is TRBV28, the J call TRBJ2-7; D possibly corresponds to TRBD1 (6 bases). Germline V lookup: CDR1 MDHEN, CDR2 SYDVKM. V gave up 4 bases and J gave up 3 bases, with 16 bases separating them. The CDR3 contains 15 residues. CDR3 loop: CASSSPWEGGYEQYF. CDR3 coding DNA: TGTGCCAGCAGTTCCCCGTGGGAAGGGGGCTACGAGCAGTACTTC.

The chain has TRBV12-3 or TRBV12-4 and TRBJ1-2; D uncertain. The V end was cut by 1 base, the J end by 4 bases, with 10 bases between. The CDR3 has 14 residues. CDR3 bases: TGTGCCAGCAGTTTAGGAGGGAAGCCCTATGGCTACACCTTC. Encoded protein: CASSLGGKPYGYTF.

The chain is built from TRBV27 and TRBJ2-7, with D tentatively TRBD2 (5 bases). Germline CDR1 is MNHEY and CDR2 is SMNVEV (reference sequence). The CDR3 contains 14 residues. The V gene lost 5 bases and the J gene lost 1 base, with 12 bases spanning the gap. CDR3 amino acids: CASSRLPGSYEQYF. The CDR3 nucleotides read TGTGCCAGCAGTCGACTACCTGGTTCCTACGAGCAGTACTTC.

CDR3 sequence: CSASHLVSGSNEQYF. As DNA, the CDR3 is TGCAGTGCTAGTCACCTCGTATCAGGGTCGAACGAGCAGTACTTC. The chain combines TRBV20-1 with TRBJ2-7; D perhaps matches TRBD1 (5 bases). CDR3 length equals 15 residues. Trimming removed 3 bases at V and 5 bases at J, with 20 bases between. Germline V gene data show CDR1 as DFQATT and CDR2 as SNEGSKA (reference sequence).

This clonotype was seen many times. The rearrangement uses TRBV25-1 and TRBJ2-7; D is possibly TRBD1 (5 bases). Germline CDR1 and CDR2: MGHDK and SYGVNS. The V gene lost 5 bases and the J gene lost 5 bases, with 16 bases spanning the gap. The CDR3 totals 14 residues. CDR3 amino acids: CASSSAAGWDEQYF. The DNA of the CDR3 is TGTGCCAGCAGTTCGGCCGCAGGGTGGGACGAGCAGTACTTC.

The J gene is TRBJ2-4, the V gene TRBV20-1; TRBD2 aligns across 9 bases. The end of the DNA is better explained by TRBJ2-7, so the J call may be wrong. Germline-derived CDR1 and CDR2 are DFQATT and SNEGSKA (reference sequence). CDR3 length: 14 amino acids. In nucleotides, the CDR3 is TGCAGTGCTAGACTAGCGGGGCTCACCTACGAGCAGTACTTC. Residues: CSARLAGLTYEQYF.

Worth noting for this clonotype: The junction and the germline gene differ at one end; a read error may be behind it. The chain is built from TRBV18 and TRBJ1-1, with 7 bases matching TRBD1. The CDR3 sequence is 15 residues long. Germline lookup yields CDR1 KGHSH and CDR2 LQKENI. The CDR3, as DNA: TGTGCCAGCCCACCTACAGGGGAGGCCAACACTGAAGCTTTCTTT. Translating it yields CASPPTGEANTEAFF. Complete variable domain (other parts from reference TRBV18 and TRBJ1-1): NAGVMQNPRHLVRRRGQEARLRCSPMKGHSHVYWYRQLPEEGLKFMVYLQKENIIDESGMPKERFSAEFPKEGPSILRIQQVVRGDSAAYFCASPPTGEANTEAFFGQGTRLTVV.

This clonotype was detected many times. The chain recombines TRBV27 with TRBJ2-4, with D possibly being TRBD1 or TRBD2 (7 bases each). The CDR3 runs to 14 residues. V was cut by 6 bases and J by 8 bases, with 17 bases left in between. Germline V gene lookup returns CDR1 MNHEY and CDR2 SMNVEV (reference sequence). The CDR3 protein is CASSRQGGVHIQYF. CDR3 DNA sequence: TGTGCCAGCAGCCGACAGGGAGGGGTGCACATTCAGTACTTC.

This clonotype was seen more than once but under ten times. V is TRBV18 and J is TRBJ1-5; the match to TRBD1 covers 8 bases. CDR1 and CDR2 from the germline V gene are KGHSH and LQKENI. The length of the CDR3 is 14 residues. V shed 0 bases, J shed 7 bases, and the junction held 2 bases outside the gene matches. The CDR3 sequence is CASSPPGTGQPQHF. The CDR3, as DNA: TGTGCCAGCTCACCACCAGGGACAGGCCAGCCCCAGCATTTT.

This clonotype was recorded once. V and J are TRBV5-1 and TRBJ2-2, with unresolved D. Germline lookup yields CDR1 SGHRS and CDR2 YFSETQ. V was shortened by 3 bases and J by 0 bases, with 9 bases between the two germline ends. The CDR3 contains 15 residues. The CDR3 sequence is CASSSQSTNTGELFF. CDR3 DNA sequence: TGCGCCAGCAGCTCTCAATCCACGAACACCGGGGAGCTGTTTTTT.

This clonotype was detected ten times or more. Here the CDR3 reads CASRSIREQYF. In DNA form, the CDR3 reads TGTGCCAGCAGATCGATCCGGGAGCAGTACTTC. The chain has TRBV6-5 and TRBJ2-7; D unclear. The V end was cut by 6 bases, the J end by 7 bases, with 10 bases between. Germline assignment: CDR1 MNHEY and CDR2 SVGAGI. The CDR3 has 11 amino acids.

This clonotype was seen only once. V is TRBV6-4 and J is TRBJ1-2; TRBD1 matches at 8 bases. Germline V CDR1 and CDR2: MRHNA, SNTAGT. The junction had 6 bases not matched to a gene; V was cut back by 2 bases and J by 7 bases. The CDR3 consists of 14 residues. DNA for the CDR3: TGTGCCAGCAGTGACGGTTACAGGGGGGGTGGCTACACCTTC. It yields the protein CASSDGYRGGGYTF.

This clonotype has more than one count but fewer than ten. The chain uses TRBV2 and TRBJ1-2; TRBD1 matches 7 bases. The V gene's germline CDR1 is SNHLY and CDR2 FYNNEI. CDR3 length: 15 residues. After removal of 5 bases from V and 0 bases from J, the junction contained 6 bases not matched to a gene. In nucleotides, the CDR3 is TGTGCCAGCAGTACTACAGGGGCCGCTAACTATGGCTACACCTTC. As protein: CASSTTGAANYGYTF.

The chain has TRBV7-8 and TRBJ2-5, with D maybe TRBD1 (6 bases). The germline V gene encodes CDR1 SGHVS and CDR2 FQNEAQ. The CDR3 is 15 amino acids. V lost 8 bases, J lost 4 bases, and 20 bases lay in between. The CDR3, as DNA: TGTGCCAGCCAACAGGGACCGACTTTGACAGAGACCCAGTACTTC. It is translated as CASQQGPTLTETQYF.

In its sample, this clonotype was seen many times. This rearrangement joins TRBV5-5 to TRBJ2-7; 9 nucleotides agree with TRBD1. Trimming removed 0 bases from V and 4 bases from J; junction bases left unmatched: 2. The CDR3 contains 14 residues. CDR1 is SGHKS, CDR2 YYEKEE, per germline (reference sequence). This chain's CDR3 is CASSLAGTGYEQYF. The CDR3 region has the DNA TGTGCCAGCAGCTTGGCCGGGACAGGGTACGAGCAGTACTTC.